What follows is one T cell receptor beta chain and its context. The antigen is undetermined. V was trimmed by 0 bases and J by 6 bases, leaving 8 bases between them. This CDR3 has 13 amino acids. From germline, CDR1 is MGHRA and CDR2 YSYEKL. The data were obtained in a study of cytomegalovirus exposure and HLA in healthy donors. The study ran its PCR with 60 Vbeta and 13 Jbeta primers. Assay used: immunoSEQ multiplex PCR; TCRdb lists only in-frame clones, some missing. The repertoire holds approximately 150,000 clones, with roughly 80% as singletons. General study points: Immune exposure information comprised only CMV serostatus. It was in a later analysis that TCR association rates were seen to vary by HLA locus, highest for DRB1 and lowest for HLA-C. It was confirmed in vitro that three of the CMV-associated chains were specific for CMV antigens. There were 150 to 200 TCR beta chains listed as cytomegalovirus-associated.

The clonotype originates from a woman aged 35 to 49 in good health and CMV-seronegative. Input material: PBMCs. This chain joins TRBV4-1 and TRBJ1-2; no definite D call. CDR3 region: CASSQERLHGYTF. CDR3 sequence (DNA): TGCGCCAGCAGCCAAGAAAGACTTCATGGCTACACCTTC.